Below, 15 T cell receptor beta chains from the same sample are listed, as sequenced in a study of regulatory T cells in long-lasting Graves disease. Time point reported: persistent/refractory GD, antithyroid drugs over 5 years with positive TRAb. Making the TCR library involved RNA that had been extracted from PBMCs. Libraries of TCR beta came from iRepertoire HTBI primers plus Arm-PCR of CDR3 regions. TCRdb independently ran MiXCR on the multiplex PCR reads; one entry per CDR3 protein. The table includes some 430,000 distinct CDR3 sequences, 20% to 25% detected once. Here the sequenced sample was peripheral blood mononuclear cells (PBMCs), taken when the disease was refractory, from a patient treated with antithyroid drugs. These receptors originate from a female donor with Graves disease.

This clonotype was detected only a few times. This sequence joins TRBV20-1 and TRBJ2-5; TRBD2 aligns across 7 bases. CDR3 length: 14 residues. The junction had 10 bases not matched to a gene; V was cut back by 4 bases and J by 5 bases. CDR1 is DFQATT and CDR2 is SNEGSKA in the germline V gene (reference sequence). In DNA form, the CDR3 reads TGCAGTGCTATTCCCGGCGGGAGTGGGGAGACCCAGTACTTC. This codes for CSAIPGGSGETQYF.

This clonotype has ten or more counts. The chain has TRBV11-2 and TRBJ1-2, with D possibly TRBD1 on 5 matching bases. This CDR3 has 15 residues. Germline V CDR1 and CDR2: SGHAT, FQNNGV. V was shortened by 1 base and J by 8 bases, with 17 bases between the two germline ends. As DNA, the CDR3 is TGTGCCAGCAGCTTAGTAGCAGGGCCGCCTGGAGGCTACACCTTC. It translates to CASSLVAGPPGGYTF.

This clonotype has only a few counts. This chain uses TRBV14 with TRBJ1-5; D is perhaps TRBD1 (6 bases). V shed 1 base and J shed 6 bases, with 19 bases lying between them. Germline V gene sequence: CDR1 SGHDN, CDR2 FVKESK. The CDR3 loop spans 17 amino acids. CDR3 nucleotides: TGTGCCAGCAGCCAAGCATCCATTGGGGGCGAGGCTCAGCCCCAGCATTTT. Amino acids: CASSQASIGGEAQPQHF.

This clonotype was detected ten times or more. The chain carries TRBV29-1 and TRBJ2-7, with D hard to call. This CDR3 is 13 amino acids long. The V end was cut by 0 bases, the J end by 2 bases, with 8 bases between. Germline V lookup: CDR1 SQVTM, CDR2 ANQGSEA. In DNA, the CDR3 is TGCAGCGTTGAAGATAGCAGGACCTACGAGCAGTACTTC. It is translated as CSVEDSRTYEQYF.

J is TRBJ2-7 and V is TRBV6-1; TRBD1 matches at 9 bases. This CDR3 has 15 amino acids. J lost 0 bases, V lost 6 bases, and 6 bases had no gene match. CDR1 and CDR2 (germline): MNHNS, SASEGT. The chain's CDR3 is CASRSGQGYSYEQYF. CDR3 DNA sequence: TGTGCCAGCAGGTCGGGACAGGGATACTCCTACGAGCAGTACTTC.

This clonotype has a handful of counts. The chain uses TRBV11-2 and TRBJ2-1; 8 nucleotides match TRBD2. CDR1 is SGHAT and CDR2 is FQNNGV in the germline V gene. Germline trimming cut 8 bases from V and 7 bases from J; bases unmatched to any gene: 16. The CDR3 loop spans 16 amino acids. CDR3 loop: CASLGSPGGVGNEQFF. The DNA of the CDR3 is TGTGCCAGCCTTGGAAGTCCGGGAGGGGTCGGGAATGAGCAGTTCTTC. Using reference TRBV11-2 and TRBJ2-1 for the parts outside the CDR3, the full variable domain is EAGVAQSPRYKIIEKRQSVAFWCNPISGHATLYWYQQILGQGPKLLIQFQNNGVVDDSQLPKDRFSAERLKGVDSTLKIQPAKLEDSAVYLCASLGSPGGVGNEQFFGPGTRLTVL.

This clonotype was seen many times. The chain uses TRBV6-1 and TRBJ2-7, with a tentative D call TRBD2 (6 bases). Per the germline V gene, CDR1 is MNHNS and CDR2 is SASEGT. The V end was cut by 8 bases, the J end by 4 bases, with 15 bases between. CDR3 length: 13 residues. The CDR3 DNA follows: TGTGCCAGCTACTCGGGAGCCTCATACGAGCAGTACTTC. It yields the protein CASYSGASYEQYF.

This clonotype appeared a few times. The rearrangement uses TRBV12-3 or TRBV12-4 and TRBJ1-1, with D perhaps matching TRBD1 (5 bases). The CDR3 is made up of 13 amino acids. V shed 3 bases and J shed 7 bases, with 12 bases lying between them. CDR3 nucleotides: TGTGCCAGCAGTTTGAGGGGAACAGGTGAAGCTTTCTTT. Protein product: CASSLRGTGEAFF.

The CDR3 here is CSASMDSLSTYEQYF. Here the CDR3 DNA reads TGCAGTGCTAGCATGGACAGTTTAAGTACCTACGAGCAGTACTTC. The chain is built from TRBV20-1 and TRBJ2-7; TRBD1 might be the D (6 bases). Germline CDR1 and CDR2: DFQATT and SNEGSKA (reference sequence). Deletions cut 3 bases from V and 2 bases from J, with 17 bases between. This CDR3 has 15 amino acids.

The rearrangement joins TRBV7-9 to TRBJ1-3; D is perhaps TRBD1 (5 bases). The germline V gene has CDR1 SEHNR and CDR2 FQNEAQ (reference sequence). The ends were cut back, 5 bases at V and 0 bases at J, with 17 bases in the middle. The CDR3 is 17 amino acids. The CDR3 coding sequence is TGTGCCAGCAGCATCCGGGACTCTACGAGCTCTGGAAACACCATATATTTT. This encodes CASSIRDSTSSGNTIYF.

This clonotype was picked up many times. The J gene is TRBJ2-7, the V gene TRBV6-1; D tentatively reads TRBD1 or TRBD2 (5 bases each). The ends were cut back, 3 bases at V and 1 base at J, with 16 bases in the middle. Germline values: CDR1 MNHNS, CDR2 SASEGT. The CDR3 runs 16 residues. CDR3 sequence reads: CASSDLGTAISYEQYF. The DNA for the CDR3 is TGTGCCAGCAGTGACCTCGGGACGGCGATATCCTACGAGCAGTACTTC.

In the case of this clonotype: This is likely a read error, given that the CDR3 carries no conserved phenylalanine or tryptophan at its end. V usage is TRBV7-8 and J usage is TRBJ2-5; possible D gene TRBD2, 6 bases. Trimming stripped 0 bases from V and 2 bases from J, with 13 bases between. The CDR3 extends over 16 amino acids. Per the germline V gene, CDR1 is SGHVS and CDR2 is FQNEAQ. DNA of the CDR3: TGTGCCAGCAGCTTAGCCCCTGGGGGGAGGCAAGAGACCCAGTACGTC. Translation gives CASSLAPGGRQETQYV.

The DNA of the CDR3 is TGTGCCATCAGAGAGCGGGAGCGATCAGATACGCAGTATTTT. Its protein is CAIRERERSDTQYF. The rearrangement joins TRBV10-3 to TRBJ2-3, with 8 bases lining up with TRBD2. The germline V gene encodes CDR1 ENHRY and CDR2 SYGVKD. The V segment lost 6 bases and the J segment 4 bases; nucleotides outside the gene matches: 6. The CDR3 loop spans 14 amino acids.

This clonotype showed up many times. The rearrangement joins TRBV6-2 or TRBV6-3 to TRBJ1-2; perhaps TRBD1 as D (6 bases). This CDR3 is 14 amino acids long. V gave up 2 bases and J gave up 6 bases, with 13 bases separating them. The germline V gene encodes CDR1 MNHEY and CDR2 SVGEGT. CDR3 in amino acids: CASSYLTGSDGYTF. The CDR3 DNA reads TGTGCCAGCAGTTACCTCACAGGGTCGGATGGCTACACCTTC.

This clonotype was picked up a small number of times. The rearrangement links TRBV20-1 to TRBJ2-7; a possible D gene is TRBD2 (5 bases). Trimming took off 1 base at V and 3 bases at J, with 13 bases between the two ends. Germline lookup yields CDR1 DFQATT and CDR2 SNEGSKA (reference sequence). The CDR3 runs 14 residues. The CDR3 coding sequence is TGCAGTGCTAGAGGGCCCCCGGGGTACTACGAGCAGTACTTC. This gives the protein CSARGPPGYYEQYF.